These 8 T cell receptor beta chains were sequenced from one sample in a study of cytomegalovirus exposure and HLA in healthy donors. Assay used: immunoSEQ multiplex PCR; TCRdb lists only in-frame clones, some missing. The sample consists of more than 95,000 clones, 70% to 90% of them appearing once. Sequenced: PBMCs. All receptors come from a man between 18 and 35 years old in good health and CMV-seropositive.

In this sample, this clone turned up a few times. This chain connects TRBV19 to TRBJ1-1; TRBD1 matches 7 bases. Germline lookup yields CDR1 LNHDA and CDR2 SQIVND (reference sequence). The CDR3 extends over 15 amino acids. With V trimmed by 0 bases and J by 1 base, 2 bases remained unmatched. The CDR3 protein is CASSIEGTANTEAFF. The CDR3 DNA reads as TGTGCCAGTAGTATAGAGGGGACAGCGAACACTGAAGCTTTCTTT.

The chain uses TRBV27 and TRBJ1-5; D ambiguous. V was cut by 2 bases and J by 4 bases, with 9 bases left in between. The germline gives CDR1 MNHEY, CDR2 SMNVEV (reference sequence). The CDR3 consists of 14 residues. The CDR3 DNA follows: TGTGCCAGCAGTTTAGGATCGGAGAATCAGCCCCAGCATTTT. Its translation is CASSLGSENQPQHF.

V usage is TRBV9 and J usage is TRBJ2-7, with D maybe TRBD1 (6 bases). The length of the CDR3 is 14 residues. V lost 3 bases and J lost 1, with 11 bases in between. Germline V gene sequence: CDR1 SGDLS, CDR2 YYNGEE. CDR3 loop: CASSAGQISYEQYF. Here the CDR3 DNA reads TGTGCCAGCAGCGCCGGACAGATTTCCTACGAGCAGTACTTC.

The rearrangement links TRBV10-3 to TRBJ2-1; TRBD1 is a possible D gene (5 bases). CDR3 length: 15 amino acids. CDR1 ENHRY and CDR2 SYGVKD come from the germline V gene. With 6 bases removed from V and 7 bases from J, the gap between germline ends came to 19 bases. The CDR3, as DNA: TGTGCCATCAGCACAGGACAAGCCCTTTGGAATGAGCAGTTCTTC. It encodes CAISTGQALWNEQFF.

The gene calls are TRBV5-1 and TRBJ1-2; TRBD1 matches 9 bases. V shed 0 bases, J shed 8 bases, and the junction held 8 bases outside the gene matches. The CDR3 consists of 15 residues. Germline V gene lookup returns CDR1 SGHRS and CDR2 YFSETQ. CDR3 sequence reads: CASSLDPGQGAGYTF. In DNA, the CDR3 is TGCGCCAGCAGCTTGGATCCGGGACAGGGAGCCGGCTACACCTTC.

The chain carries TRBV4-1 and TRBJ2-7; D call uncertain. Germline V lookup: CDR1 MGHRA, CDR2 YSYEKL. The CDR3 is 15 amino acids. The V end lost 4 bases, the J end lost 0 bases, and 13 bases lay between the germline ends. The CDR3 loop reads CASSLRLESSYEQYF. CDR3 in DNA: TGCGCCAGCAGCCTCAGACTGGAGAGCTCCTACGAGCAGTACTTC.

The chain links TRBV5-1 to TRBJ1-4, with 7 nucleotides matching TRBD1. J was trimmed by 7 bases and V by 4 bases; bases with no gene match: 13. CDR1 and CDR2 from the germline V gene are SGHRS and YFSETQ. The CDR3 totals 16 residues. CDR3 DNA: TGCGCCAGCAGCGCGCGTACAGGGGTGTCTATTGAAAAACTGTTTTTT. Translation: CASSARTGVSIEKLFF.

This sequence joins TRBV6-4 and TRBJ2-3, with a tentative D call TRBD2 (7 bases). V was shortened by 3 bases and J by 3 bases, with 13 bases between the two germline ends. CDR1 is MRHNA, CDR2 SNTAGT, per germline. The CDR3 spans 15 residues. The CDR3 sequence is CASSEGGGPTDTQYF. CDR3 bases: TGTGCCAGCAGTGAAGGGGGGGGGCCGACAGATACGCAGTATTTT.